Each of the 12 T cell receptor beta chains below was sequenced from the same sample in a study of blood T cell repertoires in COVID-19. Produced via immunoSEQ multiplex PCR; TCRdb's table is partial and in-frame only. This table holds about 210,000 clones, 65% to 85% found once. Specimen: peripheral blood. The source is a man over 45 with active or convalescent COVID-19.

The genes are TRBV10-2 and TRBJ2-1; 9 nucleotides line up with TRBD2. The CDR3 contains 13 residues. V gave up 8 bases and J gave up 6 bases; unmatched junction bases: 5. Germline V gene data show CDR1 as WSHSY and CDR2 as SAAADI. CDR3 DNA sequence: TGCGCCAGCCTCGCGGGGGGGCCCAATGAGCAGTTCTTC. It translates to CASLAGGPNEQFF.

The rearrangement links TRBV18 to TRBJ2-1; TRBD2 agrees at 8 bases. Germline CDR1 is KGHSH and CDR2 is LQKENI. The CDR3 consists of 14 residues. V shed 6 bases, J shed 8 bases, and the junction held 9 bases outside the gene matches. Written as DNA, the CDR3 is TGTGCCAGCTCCCAGTTCGGGGGGGATGATGAGCAGTTCTTC. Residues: CASSQFGGDDEQFF.

The CDR3 spells CAWSDLTSGSRYEQFF. The CDR3 nucleotides read TGTGCCTGGAGTGATCTTACTAGCGGGAGTCGCTATGAGCAGTTCTTC. The chain is built from TRBV30 and TRBJ2-1, with TRBD2 matching 11 bases. The CDR3 length is 16 residues. Germline loops: CDR1 GTSNPN, CDR2 SVGIG (reference sequence). Unmatched junction bases numbered 10, after V lost 1 base and J lost 8 bases.

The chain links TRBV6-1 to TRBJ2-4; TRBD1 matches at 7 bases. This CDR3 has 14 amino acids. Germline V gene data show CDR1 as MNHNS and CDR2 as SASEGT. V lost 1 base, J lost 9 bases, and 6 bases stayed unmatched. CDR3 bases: TGTGCCAGCAGTGAAGAGATAGGGGGCGTCATTCAGTACTTC. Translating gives CASSEEIGGVIQYF.

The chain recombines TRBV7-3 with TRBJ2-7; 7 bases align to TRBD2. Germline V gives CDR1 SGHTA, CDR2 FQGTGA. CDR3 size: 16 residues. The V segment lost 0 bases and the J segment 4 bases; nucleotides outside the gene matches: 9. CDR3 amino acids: CASSLTQASGGYEQYF. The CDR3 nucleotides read TGTGCCAGCAGCTTAACGCAGGCTAGCGGAGGATACGAGCAGTACTTC.

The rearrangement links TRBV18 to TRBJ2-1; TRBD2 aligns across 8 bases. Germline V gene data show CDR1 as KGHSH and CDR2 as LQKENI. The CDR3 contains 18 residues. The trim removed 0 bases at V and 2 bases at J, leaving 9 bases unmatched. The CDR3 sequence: CASSPPLAGDRTYNEQFF. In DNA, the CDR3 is TGTGCCAGCTCACCACCCCTAGCGGGCGATAGAACCTACAATGAGCAGTTCTTC.

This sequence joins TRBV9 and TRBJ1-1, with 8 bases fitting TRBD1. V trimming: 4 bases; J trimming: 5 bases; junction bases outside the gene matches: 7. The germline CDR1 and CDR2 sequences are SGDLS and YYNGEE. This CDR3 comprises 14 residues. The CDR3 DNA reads TGTGCCAGCAGCTCCCGACAGGGGCCTACTGAAGCTTTCTTT. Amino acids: CASSSRQGPTEAFF. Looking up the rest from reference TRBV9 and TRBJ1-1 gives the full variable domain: DSGVTQTPKHLITATGQRVTLRCSPRSGDLSVYWYQQSLDQGLQFLIQYYNGEERAKGNILERFSAQQFPDLHSELNLSSLELGDSALYFCASSSRQGPTEAFFGQGTRLTVV.

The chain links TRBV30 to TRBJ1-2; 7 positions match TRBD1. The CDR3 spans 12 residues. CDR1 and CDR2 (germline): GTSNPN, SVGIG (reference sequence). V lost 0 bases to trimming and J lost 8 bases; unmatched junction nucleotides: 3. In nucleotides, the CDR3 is TGTGCCTGGAGTGTCGGGACAGTGGGCTACACCTTC. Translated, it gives CAWSVGTVGYTF.

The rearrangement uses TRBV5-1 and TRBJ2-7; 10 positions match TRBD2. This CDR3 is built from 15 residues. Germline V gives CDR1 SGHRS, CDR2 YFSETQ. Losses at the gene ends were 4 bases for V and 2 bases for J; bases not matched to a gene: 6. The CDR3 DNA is TGCGCCAGCAGCAATGGACTAGCGGACACCTACGAGCAGTACTTC. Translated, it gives CASSNGLADTYEQYF.

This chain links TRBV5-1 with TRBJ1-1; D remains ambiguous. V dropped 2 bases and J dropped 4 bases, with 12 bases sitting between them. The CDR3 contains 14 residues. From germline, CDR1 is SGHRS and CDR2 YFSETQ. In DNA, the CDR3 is TGCGCCAGCAGCTTAAGAGAAGGAGTCACTGAAGCTTTCTTT. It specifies CASSLREGVTEAFF.

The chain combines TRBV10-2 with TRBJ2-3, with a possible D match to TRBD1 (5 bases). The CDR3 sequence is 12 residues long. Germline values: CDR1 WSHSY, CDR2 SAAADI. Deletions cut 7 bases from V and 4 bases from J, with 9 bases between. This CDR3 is CASTPRADTQYF. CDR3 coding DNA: TGCGCCAGCACTCCCAGGGCAGATACGCAGTATTTT.

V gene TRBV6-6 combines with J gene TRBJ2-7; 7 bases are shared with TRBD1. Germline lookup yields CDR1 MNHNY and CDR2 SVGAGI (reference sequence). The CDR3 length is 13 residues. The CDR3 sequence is CLTRRQGRSEQYF. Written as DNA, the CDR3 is TGTCTAACTCGGCGACAGGGTCGGAGCGAGCAGTACTTC.